This entry concerns a single TCR beta chain. This sample was included in a study of blood T cell repertoires in COVID-19. Whole-study context: T cells, B-cell-depleted T cells, or PBMCs supplied cDNA or gDNA.

Germline lookup yields CDR1 DFQATT and CDR2 SNEGSKA (reference sequence). V lost 3 bases to trimming and J lost 8 bases; unmatched junction nucleotides: 4. The CDR3 runs to 12 residues. This table comes from immunoSEQ multiplex PCR, and its TCRdb copy is limited to in-frame clones, with some not included. The table has roughly 39,000 clones, around nine tenths seen once. The sequence was collected from a woman in her seventies with acute or convalescent COVID-19. V gene TRBV20-1 combines with J gene TRBJ2-1; TRBD2 matches 7 bases. Specimen: peripheral blood. Here the CDR3 reads CSASVAGDEQFF. The CDR3 DNA sequence: TGCAGTGCTAGTGTAGCGGGCGATGAGCAGTTCTTC.